These T cell receptor beta chains were read from a single sample in a study of technical replicates of blood from four donors. Sequencing used immunoSEQ multiplex PCR; TCRdb keeps in-frame clones, though not all of them. Of about 69,000 clones listed, 80% to 90% are singletons. Sequencing input: PBMCs. These receptor sequences come from a human donor in good health. Some clones in this sample may be carry-over from other donors' samples. CDR3s include the opening cysteine and the closing phenylalanine or tryptophan. A D gene is named only where the DNA matches it firmly. Expanded clones are given a class, and other clones once, few, many or no size at all.

j_call: TRBJ2-3; clone_size: .; d_call: .; v_call: TRBV2; cdr3_nt: TGTGCCAGCAAGGAGGGCAGGGTCAGCACAGATACGCAGTATTTT; cdr3_aa: CASKEGRVSTDTQYF
j_call: TRBJ1-3; clone_size: .; d_call: .; v_call: TRBV2; cdr3_nt: TGTGCCAGCAGTGACCGACAGGCGAGCTCTGGAAACACCATATATTTT; cdr3_aa: CASSDRQASSGNTIYF
j_call: TRBJ2-3; clone_size: .; d_call: TRBD2; v_call: TRBV30; cdr3_nt: TGTGCCTCCGGGAGGGCCTTAACAGATACGCAGTATTTT; cdr3_aa: CASGRALTDTQYF
j_call: TRBJ2-5; clone_size: .; d_call: .; v_call: TRBV7-6; cdr3_nt: TGTGCCAGCAGCTTAGCGCCCACAGAACAAGAGACCCAGTACTTC; cdr3_aa: CASSLAPTEQETQYF
j_call: TRBJ1-3; clone_size: .; d_call: .; v_call: TRBV4-1; cdr3_nt: TGCGCCAGCAGCCCCACCAGGGGCAGGAACACCATATATTTT; cdr3_aa: CASSPTRGRNTIYF
j_call: TRBJ2-4; clone_size: few; d_call: .; v_call: TRBV27; cdr3_nt: TGTGCCAGCATATCTTTAACTCCCCACCTCGGGAACAAAAACATTCAGTACTTC; cdr3_aa: CASISLTPHLGNKNIQYF
j_call: TRBJ2-5; clone_size: .; d_call: .; v_call: TRBV12-5; cdr3_nt: TGTGCTAGTGGTTTGGGATCAGGGGAGGAGACCCAGTACTTC; cdr3_aa: CASGLGSGEETQYF
j_call: TRBJ1-1; clone_size: .; d_call: .; v_call: TRBV5-6; cdr3_nt: TGTGCCAGCAGCTTGTTCCTAGTTAACACTGAAGCTTTCTTT; cdr3_aa: CASSLFLVNTEAFF
j_call: TRBJ1-4; clone_size: .; d_call: .; v_call: TRBV5-1; cdr3_nt: TGCGCCAGCAGCACCCCGATAGCTAATGAAAAACTGTTTTTT; cdr3_aa: CASSTPIANEKLFF
j_call: TRBJ2-7; clone_size: .; d_call: .; v_call: TRBV28; cdr3_nt: TGTGCCAGCACGACCGGGGGATTCGCCTACGAGCAGTACTTC; cdr3_aa: CASTTGGFAYEQYF
j_call: TRBJ1-1; clone_size: .; d_call: .; v_call: TRBV11-2; cdr3_nt: TGTGCCAGCAGCTTAGGAAGCGGCACTGAAGCTTTCTTT; cdr3_aa: CASSLGSGTEAFF
j_call: TRBJ2-1; clone_size: .; d_call: TRBD2; v_call: TRBV4-2; cdr3_nt: TGTGCCAGCAGCCAAGCACCGGGACTAGCCCACAATGAGCAGTTCTTC; cdr3_aa: CASSQAPGLAHNEQFF
j_call: TRBJ2-3; clone_size: .; d_call: TRBD2; v_call: TRBV6-5; cdr3_nt: TGTGCCAGCAGCCTAGCGGGAGGGCCAGATACGCAGTATTTT; cdr3_aa: CASSLAGGPDTQYF
j_call: TRBJ2-3; clone_size: .; d_call: TRBD1; v_call: TRBV4-3; cdr3_nt: TGCGCCAGCAGCCGAGGACAGGCCACAGATACGCAGTATTTT; cdr3_aa: CASSRGQATDTQYF
j_call: TRBJ2-7; clone_size: .; d_call: .; v_call: TRBV19; cdr3_nt: TGTGCCAGTAGTTCTCGATGGCAGGGGTCATCCTACGAGCAGTACTTC; cdr3_aa: CASSSRWQGSSYEQYF
j_call: TRBJ2-1; clone_size: .; d_call: .; v_call: TRBV5-1; cdr3_nt: TGCGCCAGCAGCTTGGGGCAGGGTATGAATGAGCAGTTCTTC; cdr3_aa: CASSLGQGMNEQFF
j_call: TRBJ2-2; clone_size: .; d_call: .; v_call: TRBV29-1; cdr3_nt: TGCAGCGTTGAACTAGGAACCGGGGAGCTGTTTTTT; cdr3_aa: CSVELGTGELFF
j_call: TRBJ2-1; clone_size: .; d_call: TRBD2; v_call: TRBV7-9; cdr3_nt: TGTGCCAGCAGCCCCCGGGGGCTAGCGGGGTTCAATGAGCAGTTCTTC; cdr3_aa: CASSPRGLAGFNEQFF
j_call: TRBJ2-2; clone_size: .; d_call: TRBD2; v_call: TRBV5-4; cdr3_nt: TGTGCCAGCAGCTCGGCACTAGCGGGGCAGAACACCGGGGAGCTGTTTTTT; cdr3_aa: CASSSALAGQNTGELFF
j_call: TRBJ2-1; clone_size: few; d_call: .; v_call: TRBV29-1; cdr3_nt: TGCAGCGTTCCAGCGTTCAATGAGCAGTTCTTC; cdr3_aa: CSVPAFNEQFF
j_call: TRBJ1-1; clone_size: once; d_call: .; v_call: TRBV9; cdr3_nt: TGTGCCAGCAGCGTAGATTCGCGGGCCACTGAAGCTTTCTTT; cdr3_aa: CASSVDSRATEAFF
j_call: TRBJ2-5; clone_size: .; d_call: .; v_call: TRBV5-4; cdr3_nt: TGTGCCAGCAGCTCGGTCGGTTCACAAGAGACCCAGTACTTC; cdr3_aa: CASSSVGSQETQYF
j_call: TRBJ2-1; clone_size: .; d_call: .; v_call: TRBV7-9; cdr3_nt: TGTGCCAGCAGCCCGACTAGGAATGAGCAGTTCTTC; cdr3_aa: CASSPTRNEQFF
j_call: TRBJ1-6; clone_size: .; d_call: TRBD1; v_call: TRBV13; cdr3_nt: TGTGCCAGCAGCTTAATCTGGGACAGGGGCAATTCACCCCTCCACTTT; cdr3_aa: CASSLIWDRGNSPLHF
j_call: TRBJ1-5; clone_size: .; d_call: .; v_call: TRBV7-8; cdr3_nt: TGTGCCAGCAGCTTAGCGGCAGGGCAGTATAGCAATCAGCCCCAGCATTTT; cdr3_aa: CASSLAAGQYSNQPQHF
j_call: TRBJ1-4; clone_size: .; d_call: .; v_call: TRBV2; cdr3_nt: TGTGCCAGCCGAACCGAGGGTCGGGGTCCCTCTAATGAAAAACTGTTTTTT; cdr3_aa: CASRTEGRGPSNEKLFF
j_call: TRBJ2-5; clone_size: .; d_call: TRBD2; v_call: TRBV7-2; cdr3_nt: TGTGCCAGCAGCCCAGTACTAGCGGAGACCCAGTACTTC; cdr3_aa: CASSPVLAETQYF
j_call: TRBJ1-1; clone_size: .; d_call: .; v_call: TRBV6-6; cdr3_nt: TGTGCCAGCAACAGGGTGGACACTGAAGCTTTCTTT; cdr3_aa: CASNRVDTEAFF
j_call: TRBJ2-7; clone_size: .; d_call: .; v_call: TRBV27; cdr3_nt: TGTGCCAGCAGTCCCCCTGGCGGTACCGAGCAGTACTTC; cdr3_aa: CASSPPGGTEQYF
j_call: TRBJ1-1; clone_size: .; d_call: .; v_call: TRBV6-5; cdr3_nt: TGTGCCAGCAGGCGCACCATGAACACTGAAGCTTTCTTT; cdr3_aa: CASRRTMNTEAFF
j_call: TRBJ1-5; clone_size: .; d_call: .; v_call: TRBV19; cdr3_nt: TGTGCCAGTAGAAAACCAGGGGTCCAGCCCCAGCATTTT; cdr3_aa: CASRKPGVQPQHF
j_call: TRBJ1-2; clone_size: .; d_call: TRBD1; v_call: TRBV6-6; cdr3_nt: TGTGCCAGCAGAATGACAGGGGACTATGGCTACACCTTC; cdr3_aa: CASRMTGDYGYTF
j_call: TRBJ2-3; clone_size: few; d_call: TRBD2; v_call: TRBV7-6; cdr3_nt: TGTGCCAGCAGCCCTCACGGACTAGCGGGGGGCACAGATACGCAGTATTTT; cdr3_aa: CASSPHGLAGGTDTQYF
j_call: TRBJ2-2; clone_size: .; d_call: .; v_call: TRBV5-8; cdr3_nt: TGTGCCAGCAGCTTGGATCCTCTTGGGGTAGCGGCCTACACCGGGGAGCTGTTTTTT; cdr3_aa: CASSLDPLGVAAYTGELFF
j_call: TRBJ2-5; clone_size: .; d_call: .; v_call: TRBV20-1; cdr3_nt: TGCAGTGCTTCCAGGGAAGAGACCCAGTACTTC; cdr3_aa: CSASREETQYF
j_call: TRBJ1-1; clone_size: .; d_call: TRBD1; v_call: TRBV5-1; cdr3_nt: TGCGCCAGCAGCTCCGGGACAGCGAACACTGAAGCTTTCTTT; cdr3_aa: CASSSGTANTEAFF
j_call: TRBJ2-7; clone_size: .; d_call: .; v_call: TRBV6-5; cdr3_nt: TGTGCCAGCAGTTGGGGGGGGCTAGCCTACTACGAGCAGTACTTC; cdr3_aa: CASSWGGLAYYEQYF
j_call: TRBJ1-2; clone_size: once; d_call: TRBD1; v_call: TRBV7-9; cdr3_nt: TGTGCCAGCAGCCTCAGGACAGGGACCGGCTACACCTTC; cdr3_aa: CASSLRTGTGYTF
j_call: TRBJ2-7; clone_size: .; d_call: TRBD1; v_call: TRBV29-1; cdr3_nt: TGCAGCGGTGGGGCCGGGACAGGGACCTACGAGCAGTACTTC; cdr3_aa: CSGGAGTGTYEQYF
j_call: TRBJ2-5; clone_size: .; d_call: .; v_call: TRBV5-1; cdr3_nt: TGCGCCAGCAGCTCCATCCCAGGCCAAGAGACCCAGTACTTC; cdr3_aa: CASSSIPGQETQYF
j_call: TRBJ1-6; clone_size: .; d_call: .; v_call: TRBV6-5; cdr3_nt: TGTGCCAGCAGTTACGAGGGAGGACGGCTGAATTCACCCCTCCACTTT; cdr3_aa: CASSYEGGRLNSPLHF
j_call: TRBJ2-5; clone_size: few; d_call: TRBD2; v_call: TRBV9; cdr3_nt: TGTGCCAGCAGCGGCGGGGGAGAGGAGACCCAGTACTTC; cdr3_aa: CASSGGGEETQYF
j_call: TRBJ2-1; clone_size: once; d_call: .; v_call: TRBV6-4; cdr3_nt: TGTGCCAGCAGTGACTCGGGAGCGTCCTACAATGAGCAGTTCTTC; cdr3_aa: CASSDSGASYNEQFF
j_call: TRBJ2-1; clone_size: .; d_call: .; v_call: TRBV4-3; cdr3_nt: TGCGCCAGCAGCGAAGGCTGGACAAACAATGAGCAGTTCTTC; cdr3_aa: CASSEGWTNNEQFF
j_call: TRBJ1-1; clone_size: .; d_call: TRBD1; v_call: TRBV4-1; cdr3_nt: TGCGCCAGCAGCCAACCCCGACAGGGGAACACTGAAGCTTTCTTT; cdr3_aa: CASSQPRQGNTEAFF
j_call: TRBJ1-1; clone_size: .; d_call: .; v_call: TRBV7-2; cdr3_nt: TGTGCCAGCAGCTTAGTCGGACATAAGAAGACTGAAGCTTTCTTT; cdr3_aa: CASSLVGHKKTEAFF
j_call: TRBJ2-7; clone_size: .; d_call: .; v_call: TRBV6-5; cdr3_nt: TGTGCCAGCAGTTACTCTAGGCGGCCCTCCTACGAGCAGTACTTC; cdr3_aa: CASSYSRRPSYEQYF
j_call: TRBJ1-2; clone_size: .; d_call: TRBD1; v_call: TRBV2; cdr3_nt: TGTGCCAGCAGTAAGGACAGGGCGGTAGGCTATGGCTACACCTTC; cdr3_aa: CASSKDRAVGYGYTF
j_call: TRBJ2-5; clone_size: .; d_call: TRBD2; v_call: TRBV5-4; cdr3_nt: TGTGCCAGCAGCTCAGGGACTATACAAGAGACCCAGTACTTC; cdr3_aa: CASSSGTIQETQYF
j_call: TRBJ2-5; clone_size: .; d_call: .; v_call: TRBV25-1; cdr3_nt: TGTGCCAGCAGTGATGTTAATGAAGAGACCCAGTACTTC; cdr3_aa: CASSDVNEETQYF
j_call: TRBJ1-1; clone_size: .; d_call: TRBD1; v_call: TRBV29-1; cdr3_nt: TGCAGCGTACAGGGGGCTCGCACTGAAGCTTTCTTT; cdr3_aa: CSVQGARTEAFF